Below, 9 T cell receptor beta chains from the same sample are listed, as sequenced in a study of T cell responses to AZD1222 COVID-19 vaccine. Only in-frame clones appear in the TCRdb table, and some are missing; sequencing was by immunoSEQ multiplex PCR. The data show approximately 120,000 clones, roughly nine tenths seen once. The sample here was peripheral blood, taken on day 0 of AZD1222 vaccination. These receptor sequences come from an adult in good health.

The CDR3 loop reads CASSLKIGGEKLFF. For the CDR3, the DNA is TGTGCCAGCAGCTTAAAAATTGGTGGAGAAAAACTGTTTTTT. V is TRBV7-9 and J is TRBJ1-4; D uncertain. V lost 2 bases, J lost 8 bases, and 12 bases lay in between. Germline V lookup: CDR1 SEHNR, CDR2 FQNEAQ (reference sequence). The CDR3 spans 14 residues.

The chain employs TRBV5-6 and TRBJ1-1; no firm D call. The CDR3 length is 14 residues. The V end lost 6 bases, the J end lost 4 bases, and 16 bases lay between the germline ends. Germline V lookup: CDR1 SGHDT, CDR2 YYEEEE. The CDR3 is CASTWFEGFTEAFF. The CDR3 nucleotides read TGTGCCAGCACCTGGTTTGAGGGATTCACTGAAGCTTTCTTT.

The V and J genes are TRBV2 and TRBJ2-7; 8 bases align to TRBD1. The CDR3 is 13 residues long. CDR1 SNHLY and CDR2 FYNNEI come from the germline V gene. V lost 7 bases and J lost 6; bases outside the gene matches: 8. The CDR3 region is CASNRDRPSEQYF. The CDR3 DNA reads TGTGCCAGCAACAGGGACAGGCCTTCCGAGCAGTACTTC.

The CDR3 protein is CASSSRDRGRGGEQYF. As DNA, the CDR3 is TGTGCCAGCAGTTCCCGGGACAGGGGGCGGGGAGGGGAGCAGTACTTC. The chain uses TRBV27 and TRBJ2-7; 12 nucleotides agree with TRBD1. CDR3 length: 16 amino acids. Germline V gene data show CDR1 as MNHEY and CDR2 as SMNVEV (reference sequence). With V trimmed by 4 bases and J by 7 bases, 11 bases remained unmatched.

This chain connects TRBV25-1 to TRBJ2-7; 8 bases fit TRBD2. V lost 4 bases, J lost 5 bases, and 10 bases stayed unmatched. Germline V lookup: CDR1 MGHDK, CDR2 SYGVNS. The CDR3 extends over 15 amino acids. This CDR3 is CASSGTGLVSHEQYF. The CDR3 DNA reads as TGTGCCAGCAGTGGAACGGGACTAGTATCCCACGAGCAGTACTTC.

The chain is built from TRBV6-4 and TRBJ1-5; D remains unclear. Germline loops: CDR1 MRHNA, CDR2 SNTAGT. Trimming took off 1 base at V and 3 bases at J, with 4 bases between the two ends. CDR3 length: 13 amino acids. CDR3 in amino acids: CASSDYPNQPQHF. The CDR3 region has the DNA TGTGCCAGCAGTGACTATCCCAATCAGCCCCAGCATTTT.

The chain joins TRBV19 to TRBJ1-1; 8 bases line up with TRBD1. The CDR3 is 13 amino acids. The V gene end was trimmed by 6 bases and the J gene end by 5 bases; junction bases not matched to a gene: 5. The germline gives CDR1 LNHDA, CDR2 SQIVND (reference sequence). As DNA, the CDR3 is TGTGCCAGTAGCCGGACAGGGAGAACTGAAGCTTTCTTT. It translates to CASSRTGRTEAFF. Based on the CDR3 plus reference TRBV19 and TRBJ1-1, the full variable domain is DGGITQSPKYLFRKEGQNVTLSCEQNLNHDAMYWYRQDPGQGLRLIYYSQIVNDFQKGDIAEGYSVSREKKESFPLTVTSAQKNPTAFYLCASSRTGRTEAFFGQGTRLTVV.

V gene TRBV5-1 combines with J gene TRBJ1-5, with unresolved D. The CDR3 runs 13 residues. CDR1 and CDR2 (germline): SGHRS, YFSETQ. V was pared by 4 bases and J by 7 bases, with 12 bases between. The CDR3: CASSLGNGQPQHF. The CDR3, as DNA: TGCGCCAGCAGCCTGGGGAACGGACAGCCCCAGCATTTT.

J is TRBJ1-1 and V is TRBV19; D is uncertain. V was clipped by 1 base and J by 5 bases, with 11 bases between them. This CDR3 has 14 amino acids. Looked up from germline, CDR1 is LNHDA and CDR2 is SQIVND (reference sequence). The CDR3 DNA is TGTGCCAGTAGTATAGTCGCGACCCAAACTGAAGCTTTCTTT. Its protein product is CASSIVATQTEAFF.